This TCR beta chain appears in the sequencing data of a study of T-cell memory formation after mild COVID-19. MiXCR, run by TCRdb on the 5' RACE reads, gives a single entry per CDR3 protein. The sample has 200,000 to 250,000 distinct CDR3 sequences, approximately 10% seen once; the top ten hold under 25%. The V end lost 6 bases, the J end lost 7 bases, and 16 bases lay between the germline ends. This CDR3 region has 13 residues. This TCR was sampled from a man aged 18 to 29 who had mild COVID-19 (a few samples of this study predate the infection). Cell type and time point are not known. V and J are TRBV12-3 or TRBV12-4 and TRBJ2-7; tentative D call: TRBD2 (6 bases). Sequenced input: PBMCs or a T cell subset sorted from them (not recorded which). The CDR3 protein is CASSLGEAGEQYV. Here the CDR3 DNA reads TGTGCCAGCAGCCTCGGGGAGGCTGGGGAGCAGTACGTC.